These 32 T cell receptor beta chains share one sample of origin, sequenced in a study of control samples from healthy donors and cancer patients. Only in-frame clones appear in the TCRdb table, and some are missing; sequencing was by immunoSEQ multiplex PCR. The data hold about 76,000 clones, with around nine tenths observed a single time. Sequences were obtained from PBMCs. Every receptor here comes from a woman aged 45-65 years with colorectal cancer.

The chain is built from TRBV18 and TRBJ1-1, with D maybe TRBD1 (5 bases). Trimming removed 2 bases at V and 5 bases at J, with 18 bases between. CDR1 is KGHSH and CDR2 is LQKENI in the germline V gene. CDR3 length: 16 residues. CDR3 sequence reads: CASSPVRLGTRTEAFF. The CDR3, as DNA: TGTGCCAGCTCACCAGTGAGGCTCGGGACTAGGACTGAAGCTTTCTTT.

This chain links TRBV6-2 or TRBV6-3 with TRBJ2-5; tentatively, D is TRBD1 (6 bases). The V gene lost 5 bases and the J gene lost 3 bases, with 19 bases spanning the gap. The CDR3 loop spans 16 amino acids. Germline CDR1 reads MNHEY; CDR2 reads SVGEGT. The CDR3 coding sequence is TGTGCCAGCAGTCGCCTCCGGGACACACTAAAAGAGACCCAGTACTTC. It specifies CASSRLRDTLKETQYF.

The V call is TRBV14, the J call TRBJ2-4, with 9 bases lining up with TRBD1. The length of the CDR3 is 14 residues. Germline CDR1 is SGHDN and CDR2 is FVKESK. V was clipped by 0 bases and J by 12 bases; unmatched bases: 6. The CDR3 DNA is TGTGCCAGCAGCCAAGATGGGACAGGGAATAATCAGTACTTC. Protein product: CASSQDGTGNNQYF.

The chain employs TRBV6-4 and TRBJ2-3; D is ambiguous. The V end was cut by 5 bases, the J end by 2 bases, with 8 bases between. The CDR3 has 13 amino acids. CDR1 MRHNA and CDR2 SNTAGT come from the germline V gene. The CDR3 DNA is TGTGCCAGCAGTTCCCATGACACAGATACGCAGTATTTT. Translated, it gives CASSSHDTDTQYF.

This rearrangement joins TRBV5-1 to TRBJ2-7; 9 bases map to TRBD2. The CDR3 runs 14 residues. The V and J ends lost 4 bases and 7 bases, in that order; junction bases with no gene match: 9. Germline V gives CDR1 SGHRS, CDR2 YFSETQ. In nucleotides, the CDR3 is TGCGCCAGCAGCCCGGGCGGGGGGGCGGAGGAGCAGTACGTC. Translated: CASSPGGGAEEQYV.

The chain links TRBV27 to TRBJ1-4; no clear D. This CDR3 is built from 14 residues. The germline CDR1 and CDR2 sequences are MNHEY and SMNVEV (reference sequence). V was shortened by 3 bases and J by 3 bases, with 8 bases between the two germline ends. The CDR3 nucleotides read TGTGCCAGCAGTTTTAGCGGGGCTAATGAAAAACTGTTTTTT. This gives the protein CASSFSGANEKLFF.

This clone has more than one count but fewer than ten. The chain combines TRBV6-5 with TRBJ1-5, with D hard to call. The CDR3 loop spans 13 amino acids. The germline V gene has CDR1 MNHEY and CDR2 SVGAGI. V shed 6 bases and J shed 6 bases, with 12 bases lying between them. The DNA of the CDR3 is TGTGCCAGCAGCGATAGTTCTAGTCAGCCCCAGCATTTT. This encodes CASSDSSSQPQHF.

This rearrangement joins TRBV6-5 to TRBJ2-1, with TRBD1 as a possible D gene (5 bases). Trimming took off 6 bases at V and 6 bases at J, with 9 bases between the two ends. Germline values: CDR1 MNHEY, CDR2 SVGAGI. The CDR3 has 12 amino acids. The DNA for the CDR3 is TGTGCCAGCAGGGGGCTCTCCAATGAGCAGTTCTTC. Translation gives CASRGLSNEQFF.

V usage is TRBV15 and J usage is TRBJ2-1, with D possibly matching TRBD2 (6 bases). The germline CDR1 and CDR2 sequences are LNHNV and YYDKDF (reference sequence). The length of the CDR3 is 17 residues. The V and J ends lost 0 bases and 4 bases respectively, with 16 bases between them. The CDR3 DNA reads TGTGCCACCAGCAGAGATCGTCCGCGGGGCCGATACAATGAGCAGTTCTTC. This sequence encodes CATSRDRPRGRYNEQFF.

As to this clone: The same CDR3 arises from other DNA sequences in this sample as well. DNA for the CDR3: TGCGCCAGCAGCCAGGGGACTGAGGGGTCTGAAGCTTTCTTT. Translating it yields CASSQGTEGSEAFF. The gene calls are TRBV5-1 and TRBJ1-1, with D perhaps TRBD1 (6 bases). The length of the CDR3 is 14 residues. Trimming stripped 4 bases from V and 6 bases from J, with 16 bases between. Germline CDR1 SGHRS, CDR2 YFSETQ.

CDR3 sequence: CSASGGRAFF. DNA for the CDR3: TGCAGTGCTAGTGGGGGGAGGGCTTTCTTT. This chain uses TRBV20-1 with TRBJ1-1; TRBD1 might be the D (5 bases). V was trimmed by 3 bases and J by 11 bases, leaving 10 bases between them. Germline V lookup: CDR1 DFQATT, CDR2 SNEGSKA (reference sequence). CDR3 length: 10 residues.

In DNA form, the CDR3 reads TGCGCCAGCAGCTTGGGCCAGGGACTAGCGGGTTACAATGAGCAGTTCTTC. Its translation: CASSLGQGLAGYNEQFF. The V and J genes are TRBV5-1 and TRBJ2-1; 12 bases line up with TRBD2. After removal of 0 bases from V and 4 bases from J, the junction contained 5 bases not matched to a gene. CDR1 SGHRS and CDR2 YFSETQ come from the germline V gene. The CDR3 spans 17 residues.

V is TRBV7-2 and J is TRBJ2-2, with D unclear. V was pared by 4 bases and J by 8 bases, with 11 bases between. CDR1 and CDR2 from the germline V gene are SGHTA and FQGNSA. This CDR3 has 13 residues. The CDR3 protein is CASSSSMEGELFF. CDR3 nucleotides: TGTGCCAGCAGCTCCTCTATGGAGGGGGAGCTGTTTTTT.

The chain joins TRBV5-8 to TRBJ1-5; maybe TRBD1 (5 bases). The germline V gene encodes CDR1 SGHTS and CDR2 YDEGEE. The CDR3 extends over 15 amino acids. Trimming stripped 3 bases from V and 8 bases from J, with 18 bases between. This chain's CDR3 is CASSSTGSLSKPQHF. As DNA, the CDR3 is TGTGCCAGCAGCTCTACAGGATCCTTAAGCAAGCCCCAGCATTTT.

The rearrangement uses TRBV15 and TRBJ2-2, with 8 nucleotides matching TRBD2. The CDR3 extends over 17 amino acids. Germline CDR1 LNHNV, CDR2 YYDKDF (reference sequence). V gave up 0 bases and J gave up 1 base; unmatched junction bases: 4. DNA of the CDR3: TGTGCCACCAGCAGAGATTCCCTAGCGGGGAACACCGGGGAGCTGTTTTTT. Residues: CATSRDSLAGNTGELFF.

The genes are TRBV25-1 and TRBJ1-6; 7 bases are a match to TRBD1. V trimming: 3 bases; J trimming: 7 bases; junction bases outside the gene matches: 3. CDR1 and CDR2 (germline): MGHDK, SYGVNS. This CDR3 is built from 14 residues. The CDR3: CASSEDRLNSPLHF. CDR3 sequence (DNA): TGTGCCAGCAGTGAGGACAGGCTGAATTCACCCCTCCACTTT.

CDR3 in amino acids: CASSPRGAGQETQYF. The DNA of the CDR3 is TGCGCCAGCAGCCCCAGGGGCGCGGGGCAAGAGACCCAGTACTTC. The chain is built from TRBV4-3 and TRBJ2-5; TRBD1 or TRBD2 may be the D gene (6 bases each). Trimming pared 4 bases from V and 2 bases from J, leaving 14 bases between. This CDR3 region has 15 residues. The V gene's germline CDR1 is LGHNA and CDR2 YSLEER.

The chain couples TRBV12-3 or TRBV12-4 to TRBJ1-1; D unresolved. V was clipped by 3 bases and J by 1 base, with 6 bases between them. This CDR3 has 13 residues. The CDR3 protein is CASSFGRNTEAFF. CDR3 nucleotide sequence: TGTGCCAGCAGTTTCGGGCGGAACACTGAAGCTTTCTTT.

The sample holds one count of this clone. The chain is built from TRBV5-6 and TRBJ2-3; D is unresolved. The V gene lost 1 base and the J gene lost 6 bases, with 6 bases spanning the gap. This CDR3 comprises 12 residues. Germline loops: CDR1 SGHDT, CDR2 YYEEEE. CDR3 loop: CASSLLGDTQYF. The CDR3 region has the DNA TGTGCCAGCAGCTTGCTCGGGGATACGCAGTATTTT.

The chain employs TRBV23-1 and TRBJ2-7; D ambiguous. TRBV23-1 is an ORF, and what it does is uncertain. V lost 3 bases and J lost 4, with 10 bases in between. CDR3 length equals 13 residues. CDR3 protein: CASSHIGVYEQYV. The CDR3 DNA follows: TGCGCCAGCAGTCACATTGGGGTATACGAGCAGTACGTC.

V usage is TRBV4-3 and J usage is TRBJ1-2; 8 bases line up with TRBD1. This CDR3 is 18 amino acids long. Unmatched junction bases numbered 12, after V lost 1 base and J lost 2 bases. Germline assignment: CDR1 LGHNA and CDR2 YSLEER. CDR3 residues: CASSQGMPRQGSNYGYTF. The CDR3, as DNA: TGCGCCAGCAGCCAAGGAATGCCTAGACAGGGGAGCAACTATGGCTACACCTTC.

The CDR3 reads CASSYAWDRRETQYF. Here the CDR3 DNA reads TGTGCCAGCAGTTACGCGTGGGACAGGCGAGAGACCCAGTACTTC. The chain links TRBV6-2 or TRBV6-3 to TRBJ2-5; 8 nucleotides match TRBD1. Germline loops: CDR1 MNHEY, CDR2 SVGEGT. This CDR3 is built from 15 residues. V lost 2 bases to trimming and J lost 4 bases; unmatched junction nucleotides: 6.

V and J are TRBV2 and TRBJ2-2; D unclear. The CDR3 length is 14 residues. Germline CDR1 SNHLY, CDR2 FYNNEI. V lost 1 base, J lost 4 bases, and 7 bases lay in between. The CDR3 sequence: CASSEGWGTGELFF. CDR3 DNA: TGTGCCAGCAGTGAAGGTTGGGGCACCGGGGAGCTGTTTTTT.

This rearrangement joins TRBV7-9 to TRBJ1-1, with 7 bases fitting TRBD1. The CDR3 runs to 14 residues. The V and J ends lost 5 bases and 6 bases, in that order; junction bases with no gene match: 9. The germline CDR1 and CDR2 sequences are SEHNR and FQNEAQ (reference sequence). In nucleotides, the CDR3 is TGTGCCAGCAGCCTACAGGGGCTCGTGTCTGAAGCTTTCTTT. As protein: CASSLQGLVSEAFF.

J is TRBJ1-2 and V is TRBV6-6; 7 nucleotides match TRBD1. Germline V gene sequence: CDR1 MNHNY, CDR2 SVGAGI (reference sequence). The CDR3 loop spans 15 amino acids. V lost 3 bases, J lost 8 bases, and 12 bases stayed unmatched. The CDR3 bases are TGTGCCAGCAGTTATTCGACAGGGTCCGGTGGGGGCTACACCTTC. Translated, it gives CASSYSTGSGGGYTF.

The CDR3 reads CASSLLGTGKSWPQHF. The CDR3 region has the DNA TGTGCCAGCAGCTTGCTCGGGACAGGAAAATCGTGGCCCCAGCATTTT. This chain joins TRBV7-3 and TRBJ1-5; TRBD1 agrees at 8 bases. This CDR3 has 16 amino acids. V was clipped by 3 bases and J by 9 bases; unmatched bases: 13. Germline CDR1 SGHTA, CDR2 FQGTGA.

This chain uses TRBV12-3 or TRBV12-4 with TRBJ1-2, with 7 bases aligning to TRBD1. V was pared by 7 bases and J by 7 bases, with 9 bases of the junction left unmatched. The CDR3 has 13 residues. Here the CDR3 DNA reads TGTGCCAGCACCCAGACAGGGCGACTTGGCTACACCTTC. Translation: CASTQTGRLGYTF.

The V and J genes are TRBV20-1 and TRBJ1-1; D gene uncertain. The germline gives CDR1 DFQATT, CDR2 SNEGSKA (reference sequence). V was cut by 3 bases and J by 1 base, with 6 bases left in between. The CDR3 extends over 12 amino acids. CDR3 amino acids: CSASVGNTEAFF. CDR3 DNA sequence: TGCAGTGCTAGTGTGGGGAACACTGAAGCTTTCTTT.

V is TRBV15 and J is TRBJ2-3, with 9 bases matching TRBD2. The CDR3 totals 15 residues. Per the germline V gene, CDR1 is LNHNV and CDR2 is YYDKDF (reference sequence). J was trimmed by 5 bases and V by 3 bases; bases with no gene match: 6. The CDR3 DNA reads TGTGCCACCAGCAGGGGTAGCGGGGGCTTAGATACGCAGTATTTT. This translates into CATSRGSGGLDTQYF.

The chain employs TRBV21-1 and TRBJ2-1; TRBD2 is taken as the D call from the table, unchecked against the DNA. TRBV21-1 is described as a pseudogene. The CDR3 runs to 16 residues. This chain's CDR3 is CASSNKAGGLDNEQFF. In nucleotides, the CDR3 is TGTGCCAGCAGCAACAAGGCGGGGGGCCTGGACAATGAGCAGTTCTTC.

The chain recombines TRBV7-2 with TRBJ2-3; D remains ambiguous. V lost 1 base to trimming and J lost 6 bases, with 8 bases between them. There are 13 residues in the CDR3. Germline loops: CDR1 SGHTA, CDR2 FQGNSA. In nucleotides, the CDR3 is TGTGCCAGCAGCTTAGGTCTAGAGGATACGCAGTATTTT. Protein product: CASSLGLEDTQYF.

In nucleotides, the CDR3 is TGTGCCAGCAGTTACCTTCAGGGGATGGGTAACTATGGCTACACCTTC. Amino acids: CASSYLQGMGNYGYTF. This sequence joins TRBV6-2 or TRBV6-3 and TRBJ1-2; TRBD1 might be the D (6 bases). Trimming took 2 bases from V and 1 from J, leaving 14 bases between them. The CDR3 sequence is 16 residues long. Germline V gene lookup returns CDR1 MNHEY and CDR2 SVGEGT.